This is a list of T cell receptor beta chains from one sample in a study of control samples from healthy donors and cancer patients. Data came from immunoSEQ multiplex PCR; TCRdb stores just in-frame clones and leaves some out. The table has 150,000 or so clones, 85% to 95% seen once. The sample comprised PBMCs. The receptor set was obtained from a man in his fifties or sixties with colorectal cancer. Both conserved end residues are trimmed from each CDR3.

v_gene | CDR3aa
TRBV14 | ASSQDPTSGGARYSYEQY
TRBV6-2/TRBV6-3 | ASSYEAGYSTDTQY
TRBV7-9 | ASSLSGLAANEQF
TRBV27 | ASSRQGLGSEQY
TRBV5-1 | ASSLAIGELF
TRBV4-1 | ASSQQTVGDSGNTIY
TRBV5-4 | ASSSKDGTGANVLT
TRBV28 | ASGTGTDTQY
TRBV4-1 | ASSQPGGGETQY
TRBV5-6 | ASSPEPGGEQY
TRBV18 | ASSPRLPTGSGNTIY
TRBV6-2/TRBV6-3 | ASSFRVPNTEAF
TRBV10-3 | AIRASGGDNEQF
TRBV7-2 | ASKAQEYEQY
TRBV5-1 | ASSTRPNTEAF
TRBV11-2 | ASSFRGRGTEAF
TRBV3-1/TRBV3-2 | ASSQTPRNTEAF